Below, 16 T cell receptor beta chains from the same sample are listed, as sequenced in a study of cytomegalovirus exposure and HLA in healthy donors. The study ran its PCR with 60 Vbeta and 13 Jbeta primers. Generated by immunoSEQ multiplex PCR, the TCRdb table keeps only in-frame clones and is missing some. The sample has 130,000 to 150,000 clones, less than 65% seen once. The material sequenced was PBMCs. These receptors were obtained from a young woman in good health and CMV-seropositive.

The rearrangement links TRBV10-2 to TRBJ2-4; D gene uncertain. The length of the CDR3 is 16 residues. Between the trimmed V and J ends, which lost 3 bases and 0 bases, there was a span of 12 bases. Germline assignment: CDR1 WSHSY and CDR2 SAAADI. CDR3 DNA: TGCGCCAGCAGTGAAAACAGTCAACCAGCCAAAAACATTCAGTACTTC. Translating gives CASSENSQPAKNIQYF.

V gene TRBV5-1 combines with J gene TRBJ2-1, with 10 bases fitting TRBD1. The CDR3 is 16 residues long. Germline lookup yields CDR1 SGHRS and CDR2 YFSETQ. Losses at the gene ends were 5 bases for V and 7 bases for J; bases not matched to a gene: 12. CDR3 bases: TGCGCCAGCAGAACCTCCGGGACAGGGGCGAGTAATGAGCAGTTCTTC. It encodes CASRTSGTGASNEQFF.

The V call is TRBV4-1, the J call TRBJ1-2, with 7 nucleotides matching TRBD1. The length of the CDR3 is 14 residues. The J segment lost 8 bases and the V segment lost 2 bases, leaving 8 bases of the junction unmatched. CDR1 and CDR2 (germline): MGHRA, YSYEKL. The CDR3 loop is CASSQTDRAEGYTF. The CDR3 coding sequence is TGCGCCAGCAGCCAAACAGACAGGGCGGAGGGCTACACCTTC.

V gene TRBV30 combines with J gene TRBJ2-1, with TRBD2 identical over 12 bases. Germline loops: CDR1 GTSNPN, CDR2 SVGIG (reference sequence). V was pared by 5 bases and J by 10 bases, with 15 bases of the junction left unmatched. The CDR3 loop spans 16 amino acids. CDR3 region: CAWYDSGTSGFREQFF. CDR3 nucleotide sequence: TGTGCCTGGTATGACTCCGGGACTAGCGGGTTCAGGGAGCAGTTCTTC.

The table lists this clone with a few counts. The J gene is TRBJ2-1, the V gene TRBV11-3; 7 bases line up with TRBD2. The germline gives CDR1 SGHNT, CDR2 YENEEA. The V and J ends lost 5 bases and 7 bases, in that order; junction bases with no gene match: 14. This CDR3 spans 16 amino acids. This chain's CDR3 is CASSGGEAGVANEQFF. In nucleotides, the CDR3 is TGTGCCAGCAGCGGAGGAGAGGCGGGGGTAGCAAATGAGCAGTTCTTC.

The CDR3 sequence is CASSFGGGGRETQYF. The CDR3 nucleotides are TGTGCCAGCAGCTTCGGTGGCGGGGGTCGGGAGACCCAGTACTTC. The V gene is TRBV5-5, the J gene TRBJ2-5; TRBD2 aligns across 7 bases. V was pared by 2 bases and J by 5 bases, with 9 bases of the junction left unmatched. The germline CDR1 and CDR2 sequences are SGHKS and YYEKEE (reference sequence). The CDR3 runs 15 residues.

This clone was counted between two and nine times. The chain has TRBV5-1 and TRBJ1-1, with D uncertain. Deletions cut 4 bases from V and 11 bases from J, with 15 bases between. This CDR3 comprises 12 residues. Germline loops: CDR1 SGHRS, CDR2 YFSETQ. CDR3 nucleotides: TGCGCCAGCAGCCCGGAGGGAGGACGGGCTTTCTTT. It is translated as CASSPEGGRAFF. Variable domain in full (rest from reference TRBV5-1 and TRBJ1-1): KAGVTQTPRYLIKTRGQQVTLSCSPISGHRSVSWYQQTPGQGLQFLFEYFSETQRNKGNFPGRFSGRQFSNSRSEMNVSTLELGDSALYLCASSPEGGRAFFGQGTRLTVV.

This clone was seen a few times. The rearrangement uses TRBV30 and TRBJ2-2; TRBD1 might be the D (6 bases). V was cut by 7 bases and J by 3 bases, with 9 bases left in between. CDR1 is GTSNPN and CDR2 is SVGIG in the germline V gene (reference sequence). CDR3 length: 12 residues. CDR3: CAYRVDTGELFF. CDR3 in DNA: TGTGCCTACAGGGTGGACACCGGGGAGCTGTTTTTT. Looking up the rest from reference TRBV30 and TRBJ2-2 gives the full variable domain: SQTIHQWPATLVQPVGSPLSLECTVEGTSNPNLYWYRQAAGRGLQLLFYSVGIGQISSEVPQNLSASRPQDRQFILSSKKLLLSDSGFYLCAYRVDTGELFFGEGSRLTVL.

The rearrangement joins TRBV5-6 to TRBJ1-6, with D perhaps matching TRBD1 (5 bases). V dropped 5 bases and J dropped 7 bases, with 13 bases sitting between them. The length of the CDR3 is 14 residues. CDR1 is SGHDT, CDR2 YYEEEE, per germline. In DNA form, the CDR3 reads TGTGCCAGCAGATTAGCCCGGGGGAATTCACCCCTCCACTTT. It translates to CASRLARGNSPLHF.

This chain connects TRBV19 to TRBJ2-3; a possible D gene is TRBD2 (6 bases). Germline V gene lookup returns CDR1 LNHDA and CDR2 SQIVND (reference sequence). The germline V and J ends were trimmed by 6 bases and 2 bases, with 18 bases remaining between them. The CDR3 is made up of 16 amino acids. CDR3 amino acids: CASSRNPGGATDTQYF. CDR3 in DNA: TGTGCCAGTAGCAGAAATCCCGGGGGAGCCACAGATACGCAGTATTTT. Combining the CDR3 with reference TRBV19 and TRBJ2-3 gives the whole variable domain DGGITQSPKYLFRKEGQNVTLSCEQNLNHDAMYWYRQDPGQGLRLIYYSQIVNDFQKGDIAEGYSVSREKKESFPLTVTSAQKNPTAFYLCASSRNPGGATDTQYFGPGTRLTVL.

The J gene is TRBJ1-2, the V gene TRBV30; tentatively, D is TRBD1 (5 bases). CDR1 and CDR2 (germline): GTSNPN, SVGIG (reference sequence). The CDR3 is 11 amino acids. V dropped 8 bases and J dropped 2 bases, with 9 bases sitting between them. CDR3 loop: CALGGNYGYTF. As DNA, the CDR3 is TGTGCCCTGGGGGGAAACTATGGCTACACCTTC.

This clone appeared a few times. The rearrangement links TRBV4-1 to TRBJ1-4, with TRBD1 identical over 8 bases. Trimming removed 4 bases from V and 8 bases from J; junction bases left unmatched: 12. Germline V gene data show CDR1 as MGHRA and CDR2 as YSYEKL. This CDR3 has 16 amino acids. CDR3 sequence: CASSPRVRTGGEKLFF. The CDR3 coding sequence is TGCGCCAGCAGCCCAAGGGTCCGTACAGGGGGGGAAAAACTGTTTTTT.

This clone was detected only a few times. The rearrangement links TRBV19 to TRBJ1-5, with D possibly matching TRBD1 (5 bases). Per the germline V gene, CDR1 is LNHDA and CDR2 is SQIVND (reference sequence). V lost 6 bases, J lost 4 bases, and 16 bases lay in between. CDR3 length equals 15 residues. The CDR3 DNA is TGTGCCAGTAGCACGATGGGAGGGGCAAATCAGCCCCAGCATTTT. It translates to CASSTMGGANQPQHF.

This clone turned up a few times. The chain combines TRBV5-6 with TRBJ2-5, with TRBD2 matching 7 bases. Germline loops: CDR1 SGHDT, CDR2 YYEEEE. V shed 4 bases and J 1 base; nucleotides not matched to a gene: 7. CDR3 length: 15 amino acids. This CDR3 is CASSLKWTSQETQYF. In DNA, the CDR3 is TGTGCCAGCAGCCTGAAATGGACTAGCCAAGAGACCCAGTACTTC.

This rearrangement joins TRBV30 to TRBJ2-7, with TRBD2 matching over 8 bases. This CDR3 is built from 13 residues. The germline V gene encodes CDR1 GTSNPN and CDR2 SVGIG (reference sequence). The V gene end was trimmed by 8 bases and the J gene end by 6 bases; junction bases not matched to a gene: 12. CDR3: CATKGLVAGEQYF. The CDR3 DNA is TGTGCCACAAAGGGACTAGTGGCGGGCGAGCAGTACTTC.

The chain couples TRBV6-9 to TRBJ1-4; D may be TRBD1 (6 bases). Germline V gene sequence: CDR1 MNHGY, CDR2 SVAAGI. The V gene lost 11 bases and the J gene lost 1 base, with 14 bases spanning the gap. CDR3 length equals 14 residues. This CDR3 is CAPSPQGTNEKLFF. The DNA for the CDR3 is TGTGCCCCCTCTCCACAGGGAACTAATGAAAAACTGTTTTTT.